The rows below give T cell receptor beta chains drawn from one sample of a study of beta chain features in type 1 diabetes. Sequenced by immunoSEQ multiplex PCR; TCRdb stores in-frame clones only, minus some. The sample yields under 250,000 clones, over 11% seen once. Sequenced: naive CD4+ T cells from blood. These receptors were collected from a man in his thirties or forties with type 1 diabetes. Each CDR3 is given with its conserved first and last residue. Each record gives: J gene, V gene, clone size, D gene, CDR3 protein, CDR3 DNA. D genes are given only for firm matches. Clone size is not always given. Where it is, it says once, few, many or a class for expanded clones.

j_gene: TRBJ2-1; v_gene: TRBV7-9; abundance: few; d_gene: -; CDR3aa: CASTTYNEQFF; CDR3nt: TGTGCCAGCACCACCTACAATGAGCAGTTCTTC
j_gene: TRBJ2-5; v_gene: TRBV29-1; abundance: -; d_gene: TRBD1; CDR3aa: CSASDRVETQYF; CDR3nt: TGCAGCGCTTCGGACAGGGTAGAGACCCAGTACTTC
j_gene: TRBJ2-3; v_gene: TRBV6-1; abundance: -; d_gene: TRBD2; CDR3aa: CASRGGGGAPDTQYF; CDR3nt: TGTGCCAGCAGGGGAGGCGGGGGGGCCCCAGATACGCAGTATTTT
j_gene: TRBJ2-3; v_gene: TRBV23-1; abundance: many; d_gene: -; CDR3aa: CASSQSGGPDTQYF; CDR3nt: TGCGCCAGCAGTCAATCGGGGGGGCCTGATACGCAGTATTTT
j_gene: TRBJ1-1; v_gene: TRBV18; abundance: -; d_gene: -; CDR3aa: CASSPPGGENTEAFF; CDR3nt: TGTGCCAGCTCACCACCCGGGGGGGAGAACACTGAAGCTTTCTTT
j_gene: TRBJ2-1; v_gene: TRBV12-5; abundance: few; d_gene: -; CDR3aa: CASGPTFASNEQFF; CDR3nt: TGTGCTAGTGGTCCGACTTTCGCGTCTAACGAGCAGTTCTTC
j_gene: TRBJ1-1; v_gene: TRBV19; abundance: -; d_gene: -; CDR3aa: CASSIAGRPIPEAFF; CDR3nt: TGTGCCAGTAGTATAGCTGGCAGGCCGATCCCTGAAGCTTTCTTT
j_gene: TRBJ2-4; v_gene: TRBV7-2; abundance: -; d_gene: -; CDR3aa: CASSLGTHQYF; CDR3nt: TGTGCCAGCAGCTTAGGGACACACCAGTACTTC
j_gene: TRBJ1-5; v_gene: TRBV4-1; abundance: -; d_gene: TRBD1; CDR3aa: CASSRRPGQRDQPQHF; CDR3nt: TGCGCCAGCAGCCGCAGGCCGGGACAGAGGGATCAGCCCCAGCATTTT
j_gene: TRBJ1-6; v_gene: TRBV19; abundance: -; d_gene: TRBD1; CDR3aa: CASAGGRSPLHF; CDR3nt: TGTGCCAGTGCAGGGGGTCGTTCACCCCTCCACTTT
j_gene: TRBJ2-7; v_gene: TRBV5-1; abundance: -; d_gene: TRBD1; CDR3aa: CASSLAQGAYEQYF; CDR3nt: TGCGCCAGCAGCTTGGCGCAGGGGGCTTACGAGCAGTACTTC
j_gene: TRBJ2-3; v_gene: TRBV7-8; abundance: -; d_gene: -; CDR3aa: CASTLTASTDTQYF; CDR3nt: TGTGCCAGCACCCTGACAGCTAGCACAGATACGCAGTATTTT
j_gene: TRBJ2-7; v_gene: TRBV7-8; abundance: -; d_gene: -; CDR3aa: CASSLGGGVGYEQYF; CDR3nt: TGTGCCAGCAGCTTAGGGGGGGGCGTTGGGTACGAGCAGTACTTC
j_gene: TRBJ1-5; v_gene: TRBV5-1; abundance: few; d_gene: TRBD1; CDR3aa: CASSPDGTGTNQPQHF; CDR3nt: TGCGCCAGCAGCCCGGATGGGACAGGGACCAATCAGCCCCAGCATTTT
j_gene: TRBJ1-4; v_gene: TRBV2; abundance: few; d_gene: -; CDR3aa: CASTVEIATNEKLFF; CDR3nt: TGTGCCAGCACGGTAGAAATTGCAACTAATGAAAAACTGTTTTTT
j_gene: TRBJ1-1; v_gene: TRBV30; abundance: few; d_gene: TRBD1; CDR3aa: CAWSRYRGTGMNTEAFF; CDR3nt: TGTGCCTGGAGCCGTTACCGGGGGACAGGCATGAACACTGAAGCTTTCTTT
j_gene: TRBJ1-1; v_gene: TRBV19; abundance: -; d_gene: -; CDR3aa: CASSGAGIFTEAFF; CDR3nt: TGTGCCAGTAGTGGGGCAGGGATTTTCACTGAAGCTTTCTTT
j_gene: TRBJ2-3; v_gene: TRBV4-1; abundance: few; d_gene: -; CDR3aa: CASSQFEDYTQYF; CDR3nt: TGCGCCAGCAGCCAATTTGAGGATTATACGCAGTATTTT
j_gene: TRBJ2-5; v_gene: TRBV30; abundance: few; d_gene: TRBD1; CDR3aa: CAWGTAQETQYF; CDR3nt: TGTGCCTGGGGGACAGCTCAAGAGACCCAGTACTTC
j_gene: TRBJ2-1; v_gene: TRBV11-2; abundance: few; d_gene: TRBD2; CDR3aa: CASSVGTSSEQFF; CDR3nt: TGTGCCAGCAGCGTCGGGACTAGCAGTGAGCAGTTCTTC
j_gene: TRBJ2-5; v_gene: TRBV7-9; abundance: few; d_gene: TRBD1; CDR3aa: CASSLPGQQETQYF; CDR3nt: TGTGCCAGCAGCTTGCCGGGACAGCAAGAGACCCAGTACTTC
j_gene: TRBJ2-3; v_gene: TRBV6-5; abundance: few; d_gene: -; CDR3aa: CASSRGRRTDTQYF; CDR3nt: TGTGCCAGCAGCCGCGGGCGGCGCACAGATACGCAGTATTTT
j_gene: TRBJ1-1; v_gene: TRBV6-5; abundance: -; d_gene: -; CDR3aa: CASQRPEAEAFF; CDR3nt: TGTGCCAGCCAAAGGCCGGAGGCTGAAGCTTTCTTT
j_gene: TRBJ2-3; v_gene: TRBV7-7; abundance: few; d_gene: TRBD1; CDR3aa: CASSEGQGTDTQYF; CDR3nt: TGTGCCAGCAGCGAAGGACAGGGCACAGATACGCAGTATTTT
j_gene: TRBJ2-7; v_gene: TRBV5-1; abundance: -; d_gene: -; CDR3aa: CASMATTGSYEQYF; CDR3nt: TGCGCCAGCATGGCGACGACAGGCTCCTACGAGCAGTACTTC
j_gene: TRBJ1-6; v_gene: TRBV30; abundance: -; d_gene: TRBD1; CDR3aa: CAWSAGDSGNSPLHF; CDR3nt: TGTGCCTGGAGTGCGGGGGACAGCGGTAATTCACCCCTCCACTTT
j_gene: TRBJ1-2; v_gene: TRBV11-2; abundance: -; d_gene: -; CDR3aa: CASSLDRTGYGYTF; CDR3nt: TGTGCCAGCAGCTTAGATCGGACTGGCTATGGCTACACCTTC
j_gene: TRBJ1-1; v_gene: TRBV14; abundance: -; d_gene: -; CDR3aa: CASSHRGMNTEAFF; CDR3nt: TGTGCCAGCAGCCACCGGGGGATGAACACTGAAGCTTTCTTT